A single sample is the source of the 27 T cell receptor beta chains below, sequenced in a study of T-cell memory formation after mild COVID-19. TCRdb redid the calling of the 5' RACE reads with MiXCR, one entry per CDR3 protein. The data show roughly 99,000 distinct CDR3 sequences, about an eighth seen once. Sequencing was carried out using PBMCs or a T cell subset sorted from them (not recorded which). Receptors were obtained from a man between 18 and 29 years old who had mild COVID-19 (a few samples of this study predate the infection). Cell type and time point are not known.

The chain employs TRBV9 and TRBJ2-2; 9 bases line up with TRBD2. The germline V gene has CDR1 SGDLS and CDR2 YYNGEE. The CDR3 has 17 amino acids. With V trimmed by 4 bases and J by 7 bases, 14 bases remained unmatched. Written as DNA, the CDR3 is TGTGCCAGCAGCTTTCCCCGTAGCGGGGGTGTCGTCGGGGAGCTGTTTTTT. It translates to CASSFPRSGGVVGELFF.

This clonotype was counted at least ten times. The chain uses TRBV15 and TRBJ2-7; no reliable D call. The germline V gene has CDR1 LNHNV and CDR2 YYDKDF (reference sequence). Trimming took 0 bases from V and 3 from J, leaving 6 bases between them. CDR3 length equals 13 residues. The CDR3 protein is CATSRDPGYEQYV. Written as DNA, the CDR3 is TGTGCCACCAGCAGAGATCCAGGCTACGAGCAGTACGTC.

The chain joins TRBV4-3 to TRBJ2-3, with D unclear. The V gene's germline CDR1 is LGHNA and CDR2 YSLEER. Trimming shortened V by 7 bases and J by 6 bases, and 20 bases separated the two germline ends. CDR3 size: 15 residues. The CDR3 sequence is CASIPTWTRADTQYF. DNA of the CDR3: TGCGCCAGCATACCCACATGGACCCGGGCTGATACGCAGTATTTT.

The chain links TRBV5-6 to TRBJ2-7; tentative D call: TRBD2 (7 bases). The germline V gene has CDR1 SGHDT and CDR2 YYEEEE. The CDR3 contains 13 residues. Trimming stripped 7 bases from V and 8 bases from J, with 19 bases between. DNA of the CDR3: TGTGCCAGCGGGGGCCCCGGGGAGGGTAAGCAGTACGTC. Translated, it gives CASGGPGEGKQYV.

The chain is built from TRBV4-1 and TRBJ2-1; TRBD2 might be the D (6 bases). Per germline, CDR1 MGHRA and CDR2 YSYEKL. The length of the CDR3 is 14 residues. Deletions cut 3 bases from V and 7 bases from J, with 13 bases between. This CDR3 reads CASSHESGPNEQFF. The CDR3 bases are TGCGCCAGCAGCCACGAAAGCGGGCCGAATGAGCAGTTCTTC.

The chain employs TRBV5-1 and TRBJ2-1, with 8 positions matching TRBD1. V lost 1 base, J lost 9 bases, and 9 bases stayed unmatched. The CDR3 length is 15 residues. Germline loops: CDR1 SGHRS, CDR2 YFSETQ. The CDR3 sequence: CASSLRAGQGSEQFF. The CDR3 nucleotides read TGCGCCAGCAGCTTGAGAGCAGGACAGGGAAGTGAGCAGTTCTTC.

CDR3 loop: CASSPESDPGDPEAFF. The CDR3 DNA reads TGTGCCAGCAGCCCGGAGTCGGACCCCGGCGATCCTGAAGCTTTCTTT. The V and J genes are TRBV5-4 and TRBJ1-1; no reliable D call. Per germline, CDR1 SGHNT and CDR2 YYREEE (reference sequence). V lost 4 bases and J 6 bases, leaving 22 bases between the germline ends. The CDR3 consists of 16 residues.

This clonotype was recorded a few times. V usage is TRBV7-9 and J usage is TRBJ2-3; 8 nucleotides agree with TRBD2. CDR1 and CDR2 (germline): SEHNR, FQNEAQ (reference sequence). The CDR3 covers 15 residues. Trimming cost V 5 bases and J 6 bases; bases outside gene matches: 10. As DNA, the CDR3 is TGTGCCAGCAGCCCCCCCAGTAGCGGGGTGGATACGCAGTATTTT. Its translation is CASSPPSSGVDTQYF.

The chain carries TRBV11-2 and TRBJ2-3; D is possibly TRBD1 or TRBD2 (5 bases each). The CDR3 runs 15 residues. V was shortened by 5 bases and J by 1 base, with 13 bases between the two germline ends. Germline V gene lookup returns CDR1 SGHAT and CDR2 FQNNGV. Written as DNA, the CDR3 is TGTGCCAGCAGCCTTGGGACCTGGGGCACAGATACGCAGTATTTT. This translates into CASSLGTWGTDTQYF.

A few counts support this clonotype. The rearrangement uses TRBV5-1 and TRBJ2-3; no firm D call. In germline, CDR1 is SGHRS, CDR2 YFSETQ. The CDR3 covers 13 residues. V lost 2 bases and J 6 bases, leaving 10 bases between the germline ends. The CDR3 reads CASSFTSSDTQYF. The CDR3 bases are TGCGCCAGCAGCTTTACCAGTTCTGATACGCAGTATTTT.

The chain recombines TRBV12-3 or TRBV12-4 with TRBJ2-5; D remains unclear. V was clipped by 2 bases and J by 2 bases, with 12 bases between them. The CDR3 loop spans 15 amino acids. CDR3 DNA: TGTGCCAGCAGTTTAAGCGTCGGGCTTCAAGAGACCCAGTACTTC. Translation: CASSLSVGLQETQYF.

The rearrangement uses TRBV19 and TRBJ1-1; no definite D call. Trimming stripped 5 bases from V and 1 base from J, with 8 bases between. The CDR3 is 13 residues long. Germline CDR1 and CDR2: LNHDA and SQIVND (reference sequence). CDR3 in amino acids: CASSARQNTEAFF. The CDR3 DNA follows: TGTGCCAGTAGTGCCCGACAGAACACTGAAGCTTTCTTT.

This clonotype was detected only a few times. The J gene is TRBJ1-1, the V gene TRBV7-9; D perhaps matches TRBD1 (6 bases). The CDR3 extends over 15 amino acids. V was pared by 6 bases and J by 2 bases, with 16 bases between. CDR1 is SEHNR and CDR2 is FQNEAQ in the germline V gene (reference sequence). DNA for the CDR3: TGTGCCAGCAGGGAGGAAAGGGGGGTAAACACTGAAGCTTTCTTT. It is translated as CASREERGVNTEAFF.

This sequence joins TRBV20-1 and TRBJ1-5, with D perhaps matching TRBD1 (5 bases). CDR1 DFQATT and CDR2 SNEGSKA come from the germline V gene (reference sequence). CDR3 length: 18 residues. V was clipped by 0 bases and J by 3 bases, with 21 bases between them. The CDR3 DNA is TGCAGTGCTAGAGATGCCGTGGGACGGCAAGCCTCCAATCAGCCCCAGCATTTT. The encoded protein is CSARDAVGRQASNQPQHF.

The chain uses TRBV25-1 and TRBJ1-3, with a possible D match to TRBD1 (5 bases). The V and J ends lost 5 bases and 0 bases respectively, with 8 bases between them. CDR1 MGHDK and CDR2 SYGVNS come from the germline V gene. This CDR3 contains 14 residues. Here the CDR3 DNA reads TGTGCCAGCAGTTGGGGGGGCTCTGGAAACACCATATATTTT. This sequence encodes CASSWGGSGNTIYF. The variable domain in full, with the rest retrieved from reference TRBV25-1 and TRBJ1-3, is EADIYQTPRYLVIGTGKKITLECSQTMGHDKMYWYQQDPGMELHLIHYSYGVNSTEKGDLSSESTVSRIRTEHFPLTLESARPSHTSQYLCASSWGGSGNTIYFGEGSWLTVV.

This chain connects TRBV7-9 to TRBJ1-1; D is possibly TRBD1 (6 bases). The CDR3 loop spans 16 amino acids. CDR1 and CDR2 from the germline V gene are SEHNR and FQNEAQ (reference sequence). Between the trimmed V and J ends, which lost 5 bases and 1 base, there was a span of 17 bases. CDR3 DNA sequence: TGTGCCAGCAGCCCCTGGGGGGCGGAACCGAACACTGAAGCTTTCTTT. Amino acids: CASSPWGAEPNTEAFF.

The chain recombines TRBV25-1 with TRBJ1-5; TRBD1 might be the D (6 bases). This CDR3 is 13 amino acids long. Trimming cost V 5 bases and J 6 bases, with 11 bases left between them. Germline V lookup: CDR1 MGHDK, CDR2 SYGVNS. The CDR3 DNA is TGTGCCAGCAGTACAGGGTATAGTCAGCCCCAGCATTTT. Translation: CASSTGYSQPQHF.

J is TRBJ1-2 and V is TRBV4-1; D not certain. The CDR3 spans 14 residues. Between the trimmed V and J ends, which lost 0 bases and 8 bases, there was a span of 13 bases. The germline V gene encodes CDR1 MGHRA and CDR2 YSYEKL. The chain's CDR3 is CASSQDNIAPGYTF. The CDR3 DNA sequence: TGCGCCAGCAGCCAAGATAACATAGCCCCGGGCTACACCTTC.

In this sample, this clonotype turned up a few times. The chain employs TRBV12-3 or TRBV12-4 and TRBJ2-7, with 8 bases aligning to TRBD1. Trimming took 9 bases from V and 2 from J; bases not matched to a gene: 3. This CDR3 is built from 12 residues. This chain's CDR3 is CASATGAYEQYF. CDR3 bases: TGTGCCAGTGCGACAGGGGCCTACGAGCAGTACTTC.

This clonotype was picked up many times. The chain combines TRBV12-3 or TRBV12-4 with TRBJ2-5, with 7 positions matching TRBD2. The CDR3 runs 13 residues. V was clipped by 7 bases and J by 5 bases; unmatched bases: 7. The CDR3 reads CASTSGSGETQYF. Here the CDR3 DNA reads TGTGCCAGCACCTCGGGTAGCGGGGAGACCCAGTACTTC.

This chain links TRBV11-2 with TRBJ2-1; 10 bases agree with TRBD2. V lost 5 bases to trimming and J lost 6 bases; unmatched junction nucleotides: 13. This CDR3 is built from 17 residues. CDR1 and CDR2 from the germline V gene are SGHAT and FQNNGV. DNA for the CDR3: TGTGCCAGCAGCAGTGCCCCCCTAGCGGGGGACCTCAATGAGCAGTTCTTC. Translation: CASSSAPLAGDLNEQFF.

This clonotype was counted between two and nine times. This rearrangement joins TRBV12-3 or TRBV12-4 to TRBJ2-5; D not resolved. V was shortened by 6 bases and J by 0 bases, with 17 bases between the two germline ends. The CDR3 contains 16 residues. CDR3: CASSKYAAAYQETQYF. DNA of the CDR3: TGTGCCAGCAGCAAATATGCCGCGGCGTACCAAGAGACCCAGTACTTC.

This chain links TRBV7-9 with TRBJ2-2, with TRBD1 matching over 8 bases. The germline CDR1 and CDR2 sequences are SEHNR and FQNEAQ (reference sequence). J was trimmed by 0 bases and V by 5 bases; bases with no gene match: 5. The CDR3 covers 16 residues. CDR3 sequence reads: CASSPMDRANTGELFF. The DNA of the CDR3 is TGTGCCAGCAGCCCCATGGACAGGGCGAACACCGGGGAGCTGTTTTTT.

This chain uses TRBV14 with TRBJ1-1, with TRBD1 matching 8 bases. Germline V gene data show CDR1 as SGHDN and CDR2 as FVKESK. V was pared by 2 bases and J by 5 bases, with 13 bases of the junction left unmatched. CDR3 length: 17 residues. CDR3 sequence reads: CASSQFLGGQGRTEAFF. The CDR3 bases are TGTGCCAGCAGCCAATTCCTGGGAGGACAGGGTAGGACTGAAGCTTTCTTT.

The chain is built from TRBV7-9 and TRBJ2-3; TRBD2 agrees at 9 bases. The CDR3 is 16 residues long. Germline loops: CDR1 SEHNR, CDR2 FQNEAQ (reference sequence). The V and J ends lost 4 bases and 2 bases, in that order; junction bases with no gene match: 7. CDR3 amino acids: CASSSRLADLTDTQYF. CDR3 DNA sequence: TGTGCCAGCAGCTCTCGACTAGCGGACCTCACAGATACGCAGTATTTT.

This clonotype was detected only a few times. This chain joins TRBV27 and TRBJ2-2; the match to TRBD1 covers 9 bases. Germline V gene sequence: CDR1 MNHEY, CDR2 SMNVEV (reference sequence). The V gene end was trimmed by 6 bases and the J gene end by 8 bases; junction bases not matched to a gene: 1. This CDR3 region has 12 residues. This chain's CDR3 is CASRQGAGELFF. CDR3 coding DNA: TGTGCCAGCAGACAGGGGGCTGGGGAGCTGTTTTTT.

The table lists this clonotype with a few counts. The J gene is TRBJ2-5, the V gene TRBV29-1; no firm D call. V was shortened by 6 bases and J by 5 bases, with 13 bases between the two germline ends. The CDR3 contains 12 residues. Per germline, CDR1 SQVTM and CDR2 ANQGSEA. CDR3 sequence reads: CSVPLGEETQYF. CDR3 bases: TGCAGCGTCCCCCTTGGTGAGGAGACCCAGTACTTC.